Below, one T cell receptor beta chain is given with its context. This clone was recorded a few times. It has no known antigen specificity. The input lacks base qualities; no much larger clone sits a single base away. The data derive from a study of blood T cell repertoires in COVID-19 (dated by TCRdb to 2019 to 2021). Study-wide context: The collaborator samples originated in the United States, Italy and Spain and spanned the acute and convalescent phases of COVID-19. The material from the prospective study consisted of cDNA or gDNA derived from T cells, B-cell-depleted T cells, or PBMCs. Subjects who had been exposed to COVID-19, were actively infected with it, or had recovered from it provided the deeply sampled blood TCRbeta repertoires that made up the dataset. The repertoires were released in a freely available public database intended as a resource for research on the immune response to SARS-CoV-2. The samples were drawn from two sources: the first 160 participants of the ongoing ImmuneRACE study, and over 1,000 subjects contributed by 6 global collaborators. Sample metadata almost always included a de-identified subject ID, COVID-19 status, age in years and sex. HLA class I and class II types, where available, came from metadata supplied by the sample provider rather than from assay-based typing.

Overall study results and their limits: Clinical and demographic metadata were provided uncurated, with the amount varying by source and participant.

The CDR3 contains 16 residues, cysteine and phenylalanine counted. The read is trimmed to its CDR3 DNA, 48 bases read in frame from base 1. Deletion took 6 bases off V and 5 bases off J, with a span of 17 bases between the germline ends. The germline V gene encodes CDR1 SGHTA and CDR2 FQGNSA. TCRbeta CDR3 regions were amplified from genomic DNA by means of the immunoSEQ Assay, a bias-controlled multiplex PCR. Concerning the study's data processing: Nucleated cell counts per sample were estimated from amplification of reference gene primers within the assay. To quantify the absolute abundance of each unique TCRbeta CDR3 rearrangement, sequence reads were collapsed and filtered. Productive Simpson clonality was computed per sample as the square root of Simpson's diversity index over productive rearrangements. TCRdb retrieved this table from immuneACCESS and kept in-frame rearrangements only. Not all clones are present; in checked studies, unresolved V genes account for under half, and no reason is known for the remainder. That table furnishes V, J and clone size, whereas the DNA furnished D and trimming. Across this sample there are some 48,000 clones, with approximately 82% seen only once. Around 4.9% of the sample is held by the ten biggest clonotypes.

Each collaborating institution followed its own protocols to collect whole blood in K2EDTA tubes. For TCRbeta analysis, collaborator samples were shipped as frozen whole blood, as isolated PBMCs, or as DNA extracted from either sample type. The chain couples TRBV7-2 to TRBJ1-6, with no confident D gene call. Source material: peripheral blood. This receptor was identified in a human donor in a cohort sampled during active COVID-19. The DNA sequence reads TGTGCCAGCAGGTTGATCGTCCCTGAGGATAATTCACCCCTCCACTTT. Its coded protein is CASRLIVPEDNSPLHF.